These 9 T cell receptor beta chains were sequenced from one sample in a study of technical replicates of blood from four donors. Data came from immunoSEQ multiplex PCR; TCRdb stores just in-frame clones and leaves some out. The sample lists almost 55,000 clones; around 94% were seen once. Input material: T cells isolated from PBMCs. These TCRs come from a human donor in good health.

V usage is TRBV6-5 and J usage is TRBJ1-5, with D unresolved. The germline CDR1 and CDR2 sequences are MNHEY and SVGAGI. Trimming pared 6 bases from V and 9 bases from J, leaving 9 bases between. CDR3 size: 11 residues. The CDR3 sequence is CASRGRGPQHF. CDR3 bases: TGTGCCAGCAGGGGCCGGGGGCCCCAGCATTTT.

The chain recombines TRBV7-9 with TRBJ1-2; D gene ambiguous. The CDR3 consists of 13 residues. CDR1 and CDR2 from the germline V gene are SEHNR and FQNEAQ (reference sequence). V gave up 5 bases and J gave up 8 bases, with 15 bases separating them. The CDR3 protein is CASSPIAPVGYTF. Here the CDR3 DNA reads TGTGCCAGCAGCCCAATCGCCCCGGTGGGCTACACCTTC.

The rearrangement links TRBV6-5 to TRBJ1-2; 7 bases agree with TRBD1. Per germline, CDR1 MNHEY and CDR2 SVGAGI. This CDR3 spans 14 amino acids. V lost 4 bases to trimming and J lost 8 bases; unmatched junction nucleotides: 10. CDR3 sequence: CASSWDSASRGYTF. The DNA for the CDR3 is TGTGCCAGCAGTTGGGACAGTGCTTCTAGAGGCTACACCTTC.

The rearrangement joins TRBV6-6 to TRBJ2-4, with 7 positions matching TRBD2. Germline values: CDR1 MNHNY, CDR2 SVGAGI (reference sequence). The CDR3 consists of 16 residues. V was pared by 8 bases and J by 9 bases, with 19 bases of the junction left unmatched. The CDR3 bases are TGTGCCAGCCATCAAGCCCTACGGGGAGGGTTGGGCATTCAGTACTTC. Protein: CASHQALRGGLGIQYF.

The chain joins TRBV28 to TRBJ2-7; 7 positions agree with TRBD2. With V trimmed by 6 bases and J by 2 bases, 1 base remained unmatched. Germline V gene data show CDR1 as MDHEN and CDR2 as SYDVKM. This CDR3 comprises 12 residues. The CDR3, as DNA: TGTGCCAGCAGGGGGGGGACCTACGAGCAGTACTTC. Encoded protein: CASRGGTYEQYF.

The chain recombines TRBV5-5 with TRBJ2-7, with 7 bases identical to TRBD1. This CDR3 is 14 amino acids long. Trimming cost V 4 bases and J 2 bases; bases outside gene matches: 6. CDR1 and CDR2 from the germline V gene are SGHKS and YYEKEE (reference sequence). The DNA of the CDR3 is TGTGCCAGCAGCGGCTACAGGGGACCCTACGAGCAGTACTTC. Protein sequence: CASSGYRGPYEQYF.

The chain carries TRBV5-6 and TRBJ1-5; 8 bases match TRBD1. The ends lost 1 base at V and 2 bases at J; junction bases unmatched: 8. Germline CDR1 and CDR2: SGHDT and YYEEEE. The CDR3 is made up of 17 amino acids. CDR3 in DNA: TGTGCCAGCAGCTTGAAAACAGGGGGTTGGGGCAATCAGCCCCAGCATTTT. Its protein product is CASSLKTGGWGNQPQHF.

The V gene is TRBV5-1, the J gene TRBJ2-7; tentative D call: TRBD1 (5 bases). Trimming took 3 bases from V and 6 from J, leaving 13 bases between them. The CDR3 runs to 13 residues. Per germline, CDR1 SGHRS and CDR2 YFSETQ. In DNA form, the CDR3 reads TGCGCCAGCAGCTCAATCCAGGGTTCCGAGCAGTACTTC. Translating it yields CASSSIQGSEQYF.

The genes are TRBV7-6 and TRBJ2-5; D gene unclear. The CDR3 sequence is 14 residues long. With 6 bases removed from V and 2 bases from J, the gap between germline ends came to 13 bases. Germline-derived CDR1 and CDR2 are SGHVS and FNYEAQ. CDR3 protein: CASSTLHPQETQYF. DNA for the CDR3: TGTGCCAGCAGTACCTTACACCCTCAAGAGACCCAGTACTTC.